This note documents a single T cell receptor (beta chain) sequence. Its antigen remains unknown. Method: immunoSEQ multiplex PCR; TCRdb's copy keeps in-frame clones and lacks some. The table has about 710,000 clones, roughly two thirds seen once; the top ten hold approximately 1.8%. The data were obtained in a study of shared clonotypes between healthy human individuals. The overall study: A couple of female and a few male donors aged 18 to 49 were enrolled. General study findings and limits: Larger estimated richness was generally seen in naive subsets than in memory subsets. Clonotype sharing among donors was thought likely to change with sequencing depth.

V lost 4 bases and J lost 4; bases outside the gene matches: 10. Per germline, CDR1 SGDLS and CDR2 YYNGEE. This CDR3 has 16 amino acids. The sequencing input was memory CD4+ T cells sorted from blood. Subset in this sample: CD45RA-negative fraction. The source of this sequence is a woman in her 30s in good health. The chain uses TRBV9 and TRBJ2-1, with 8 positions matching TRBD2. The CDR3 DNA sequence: TGTGCCAGCAGCCCGGTAGACGGGAGGGGGTACAATGAGCAGTTCTTC. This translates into CASSPVDGRGYNEQFF.